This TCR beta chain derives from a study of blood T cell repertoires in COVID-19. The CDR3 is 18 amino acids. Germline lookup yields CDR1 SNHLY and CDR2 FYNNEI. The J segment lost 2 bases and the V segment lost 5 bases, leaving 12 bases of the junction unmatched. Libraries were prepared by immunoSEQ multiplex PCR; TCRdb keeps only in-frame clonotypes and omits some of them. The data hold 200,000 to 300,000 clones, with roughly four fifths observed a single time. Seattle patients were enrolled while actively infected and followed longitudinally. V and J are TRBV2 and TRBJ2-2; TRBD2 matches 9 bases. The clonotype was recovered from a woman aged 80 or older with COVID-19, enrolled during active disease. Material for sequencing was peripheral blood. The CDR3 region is CASSKKNSGGSNTGELFF. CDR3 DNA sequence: TGTGCCAGCAGTAAGAAGAATAGCGGGGGATCTAACACCGGGGAGCTGTTTTTT.